This T cell receptor (beta chain) was obtained from a study of OX40 agonist ivuxolimab in advanced cancers. Study-level information: The mean age was approximately 60 years, ranging from 23 to 79, with 80% to 85% of participants male. A history of anti-PD-1, anti-PD-L1 or anti-CTLA-4 therapy was acceptable, and approximately 41% had some. Study findings and constraints: Dosing at 0.1 to 3.0 mg/kg was accompanied by clonal expansion of CD4+ and CD8+ blood T cells by week 6.

This clone was counted only a few times. What it recognizes is unknown. Sampled blood was obtained at baseline, cycle 4 day 1, and cycle 7 day 1. Assay: immunoSEQ multiplex PCR; the TCRdb copy retains only in-frame clones and omits some. The top ten hold approximately 2% of the sample, which has about 74,000 clones, about four fifths seen once. From germline, CDR1 is SGHRS and CDR2 YFSETQ. This CDR3 spans 16 amino acids. V gave up 4 bases and J gave up 3 bases; unmatched junction bases: 9. The clonotype comes from an adult with an advanced solid tumor such as melanoma, head and neck, liver or kidney cancer. Sequenced material: CD4+ or CD8+ T cells sorted from blood, taken in a trial of the OX40 agonist ivuxolimab. The gene calls are TRBV5-1 and TRBJ2-1, with TRBD2 matching over 8 bases. CDR3 sequence (DNA): TGCGCCAGCAGCAACGCGGGACTAGGGGGCTACAATGAGCAGTTCTTC. It specifies CASSNAGLGGYNEQFF.